Each of the 26 T cell receptor beta chains below was sequenced from the same sample in a study of T cell clonality in common variable immunodeficiency. Method: immunoSEQ multiplex PCR; TCRdb's copy keeps in-frame clones and lacks some. The repertoire yields around 45,000 clones, none seen only once; the top ten contain about 6%. Sequencing was done on a sample of peripheral blood mononuclear cells. These receptor sequences come from a person aged 18 to 70 in good health.

This clone has at least ten counts. The DNA ends 3 residues before the CDR3 does, and the rest of the CDR3 is filled in from the germline J gene. The chain carries TRBV27 and TRBJ1-4; 9 nucleotides line up with TRBD1. This CDR3 has 14 amino acids. Germline CDR1 reads MNHEY; CDR2 reads SMNVEV (reference sequence). The CDR3 bases that were read are TGTGCCAGCAGTCCAATCGGACAGGGGAGTATA. Translated: CASSPIGQGSI. The full-length CDR3 reads as CASSPIGQGSILFF.

This clone was recorded many times. The read finishes 3 residues shy of the CDR3 end, and the germline J gene is used to complete it. The gene calls are TRBV7-2 and TRBJ1-6, with 7 nucleotides matching TRBD1. The CDR3 is made up of 14 amino acids. The V and J ends lost 4 bases and 8 bases, in that order; junction bases with no gene match: 5. Germline CDR1 reads SGHTA; CDR2 reads FQGNSA. The part of the CDR3 DNA that was read is TGTGCCAGCAGCTCAGGGACAGCATATTCACCC. It is translated as CASSSGTAYSP. The entire CDR3 sequence reads CASSSGTAYSPLHF.

This clone was seen many times. Read coverage stops 3 residues before the CDR3 terminus; the germline J gene supplies the remainder. V and J are TRBV20-1 and TRBJ2-1, with 9 bases identical to TRBD2. This CDR3 contains 14 residues. CDR1 is DFQATT, CDR2 SNEGSKA, per germline (reference sequence). J was trimmed by 7 bases and V by 5 bases; bases with no gene match: 9. The part of the CDR3 DNA that was read is TGCAGTGCTCCTAGCGGGGCGACATGGAATGAG. It is translated as CSAPSGATWNE. In full, the CDR3 reads CSAPSGATWNEQFF.

This clone was detected a few times. The CDR3 goes on 3 residues after the read ends, and that part is filled in from the germline J gene. This chain links TRBV7-2 with TRBJ2-5, with D possibly matching TRBD1 (6 bases). The CDR3 consists of 15 residues. Germline V gene data show CDR1 as SGHTA and CDR2 as FQGNSA. V lost 3 bases, J lost 1 base, and 12 bases lay in between. The CDR3 bases that were read are TGTGCCAGCAGCTTCCAGGGGCGAACCCAAGAGACC. It encodes CASSFQGRTQET. The full CDR3 protein is CASSFQGRTQETQYF.

This clone was observed many times. The read terminates 3 residues ahead of where the CDR3 ends, so the germline J gene completes it. This chain joins TRBV5-1 and TRBJ1-1; no firm D call. Germline assignment: CDR1 SGHRS and CDR2 YFSETQ. Between the trimmed V and J ends, which lost 4 bases and 5 bases, there was a span of 24 bases. The CDR3 loop spans 17 amino acids. The CDR3 spells CASSPKWRPTEGTEAFF. CDR3 DNA, as far as it was read: TGCGCCAGCAGCCCTAAATGGCGTCCTACAGAAGGAACTGAA.

This clone has at least ten counts. CDR3 protein: CASSLVRGDTEAFF. CDR3 bases read: TGCGCCAGCAGCTTGGTCCGGGGGGACACTGAA. The J gene is TRBJ1-1, the V gene TRBV5-1; D is possibly TRBD1 (5 bases). The read halts 3 residues ahead of the CDR3 end, with the missing end drawn from the germline J gene. The germline V and J ends were trimmed by 0 bases and 3 bases, with 9 bases remaining between them. This CDR3 contains 14 residues. The germline V gene has CDR1 SGHRS and CDR2 YFSETQ.

This clone has at least ten counts. The CDR3 protein is CASGATSGVGTQYF. The sequenced part of the CDR3 DNA is TGTGCCAGTGGGGCAACTAGCGGGGTGGGGACC. V and J are TRBV19 and TRBJ2-5; 10 bases are shared with TRBD2. Coverage ceases 3 residues before the CDR3 finishes, and the germline J gene fills in the end. Trimming removed 8 bases from V and 7 bases from J; junction bases left unmatched: 10. This CDR3 has 14 amino acids. Germline V lookup: CDR1 LNHDA, CDR2 SQIVND (reference sequence).

This clone was detected ten times or more. The sequenced fragment ends 3 residues before the CDR3 boundary, so the rest is inferred from the germline J gene. The chain joins TRBV5-6 to TRBJ2-7; TRBD2 agrees at 8 bases. The trim removed 3 bases at V and 2 bases at J, leaving 7 bases unmatched. The CDR3 covers 15 residues. Per the germline V gene, CDR1 is SGHDT and CDR2 is YYEEEE. The sequenced part of the CDR3 DNA is TGTGCCAGCAGCTATTTAGCGGGGCATCCCTACGAG. Translating it yields CASSYLAGHPYE. The whole CDR3 reads CASSYLAGHPYEQYF.

This clone occurred many times. The CDR3 end falls 3 residues outside the read, so it is completed with the germline J gene. This rearrangement joins TRBV20-1 to TRBJ1-1; possible D gene TRBD1, 6 bases. Trimming removed 0 bases from V and 1 base from J, with 18 bases in between. Germline V gene lookup returns CDR1 DFQATT and CDR2 SNEGSKA (reference sequence). The CDR3 is 17 amino acids. CDR3 in amino acids: CSARDWRGARWNTEAFF. Partial CDR3 DNA: TGCAGTGCTAGAGATTGGCGGGGGGCTAGGTGGAACACTGAA.

Ten or more counts support this clone. The read comes to an end 3 residues before the CDR3 does, leaving the germline J gene to fill in the end. The chain combines TRBV5-1 with TRBJ1-2, with no clear D. Germline-derived CDR1 and CDR2 are SGHRS and YFSETQ. The CDR3 length is 14 residues. With 2 bases removed from V and 3 bases from J, the gap between germline ends came to 11 bases. The CDR3 bases that were read are TGCGCCAGCAGCTTCCTAACCCAGGACTATGGC. It encodes CASSFLTQDYG. The entire CDR3 reads CASSFLTQDYGYTF.

This clone has at least ten counts. The read ends 3 residues early relative to the CDR3; the germline J gene fills the gap. This chain uses TRBV20-1 with TRBJ2-5, with D possibly being TRBD2 (5 bases). Germline V CDR1 and CDR2: DFQATT, SNEGSKA (reference sequence). Trimming stripped 3 bases from V and 1 base from J, with 9 bases between. The CDR3 totals 13 residues. The chain's CDR3 is CSASRTVQETQYF. CDR3 DNA, as far as it was read: TGCAGTGCTAGCCGGACTGTCCAAGAGACC.

This clone appeared many times. The read terminates 3 residues ahead of where the CDR3 ends, so the germline J gene completes it. The rearrangement links TRBV30 to TRBJ1-2; 8 bases agree with TRBD1. The CDR3 contains 16 residues. J was trimmed by 1 base and V by 7 bases; bases with no gene match: 14. CDR1 and CDR2 from the germline V gene are GTSNPN and SVGIG (reference sequence). The CDR3 bases that were read are TGTGCCTCTGGACGTCAGGGGGCAGGAGGTAACTATGGC. Amino acids: CASGRQGAGGNYG. Given in full, the CDR3 is CASGRQGAGGNYGYTF. The whole variable domain, remainder taken from reference TRBV30 and TRBJ1-2, is SQTIHQWPATLVQPVGSPLSLECTVEGTSNPNLYWYRQAAGRGLQLLFYSVGIGQISSEVPQNLSASRPQDRQFILSSKKLLLSDSGFYLCASGRQGAGGNYGYTFGSGTRLTVV.

The table lists this clone with a few counts. The CDR3 goes on 3 residues after the read ends, and that part is filled in from the germline J gene. Other DNA sequences in this specimen translate into the identical CDR3. This chain uses TRBV10-3 with TRBJ2-7; D may be TRBD1 (5 bases). Germline V gives CDR1 ENHRY, CDR2 SYGVKD. Trimming took off 2 bases at V and 6 bases at J, with 14 bases between the two ends. CDR3 size: 14 residues. CDR3 DNA (partial): TGTGCCATCAGTGAGGCCTCACAGGTTCCCGAG. Encoded protein: CAISEASQVPE. The full CDR3 sequence reads CAISEASQVPEQYF.

This clone was counted ten times or more. Sequencing ends 3 residues short of the CDR3 end; the germline J gene provides the rest. The chain uses TRBV6-2 or TRBV6-3 and TRBJ2-2; 9 bases map to TRBD1. The V segment lost 6 bases and the J segment 8 bases; nucleotides outside the gene matches: 10. The germline CDR1 and CDR2 sequences are MNHEY and SVGEGT. The CDR3 totals 15 residues. The sequenced CDR3 bases are TGTGCCAGCAGAGGCGGGACAGGGATTTTGGGGGAG. It specifies CASRGGTGILGE. In full, the CDR3 is CASRGGTGILGELFF.

This clone was detected only a few times. Sequencing ends 3 residues short of the CDR3 end; the germline J gene provides the rest. The V gene is TRBV7-9, the J gene TRBJ2-5; possibly TRBD1 for D (6 bases). CDR1 and CDR2 (germline): SEHNR, FQNEAQ (reference sequence). V gave up 4 bases and J gave up 7 bases, with 10 bases separating them. The CDR3 loop spans 12 amino acids. The CDR3 protein is CASSWGQTTQYF. The CDR3 bases that were read are TGTGCCAGCAGCTGGGGGCAGACGACC.

Note on this clone: From the germline J gene comes the end of the CDR3, since the read stops 3 residues before it. The chain uses TRBV6-1 and TRBJ2-2; 7 bases are a match to TRBD1. The CDR3 has 18 amino acids. The germline V gene has CDR1 MNHNS and CDR2 SASEGT. The CDR3 DNA, read in part, is TGTGCCAGCAGTGAAGCGCGATTTGTGGGACAGCCTAATGAAAAG. Translation: CASSEARFVGQPNEK. The whole CDR3 region reads CASSEARFVGQPNEKLFF.

The table lists this clone with a few counts. The read halts 3 residues ahead of the CDR3 end, with the missing end drawn from the germline J gene. V is TRBV2 and J is TRBJ1-2, with D possibly being TRBD1 (6 bases). CDR3 length: 16 residues. The germline CDR1 and CDR2 sequences are SNHLY and FYNNEI. This chain's CDR3 is CASSAYSGRGSHDYTF. The sequenced part of the CDR3 DNA is TGTGCCAGCAGTGCGTATTCCGGCAGGGGCTCCCACGAC.

This clone was found many times. The sequenced fragment ends 3 residues before the CDR3 boundary, so the rest is inferred from the germline J gene. V gene TRBV5-4 combines with J gene TRBJ2-5; 9 nucleotides align to TRBD1. V was clipped by 5 bases and J by 3 bases; unmatched bases: 8. Looked up from germline, CDR1 is SGHNT and CDR2 is YYREEE (reference sequence). This CDR3 spans 15 amino acids. The DNA read from the CDR3 is TGTGCCAGCAGGGGACAGGGAAGGGGGAAAGAGACC. Translation: CASRGQGRGKET. The complete CDR3 protein is CASRGQGRGKETQYF.

This clone was found many times. The CDR3 is cut off 3 residues early in the read; its end comes from the germline J gene. V is TRBV5-1 and J is TRBJ2-5; 9 bases match TRBD1. V shed 4 bases and J 5 bases; nucleotides not matched to a gene: 6. Germline CDR1 SGHRS, CDR2 YFSETQ. CDR3 size: 14 residues. This CDR3 is CASSRDRDRETQYF. The CDR3 bases that were read are TGCGCCAGCAGCCGGGACAGGGATCGGGAGACC. Using reference TRBV5-1 and TRBJ2-5 for the parts outside the CDR3, the full variable domain is KAGVTQTPRYLIKTRGQQVTLSCSPISGHRSVSWYQQTPGQGLQFLFEYFSETQRNKGNFPGRFSGRQFSNSRSEMNVSTLELGDSALYLCASSRDRDRETQYFGPGTRLLVL.

This clone was seen at least ten times. The CDR3 end lies 3 residues beyond the end of the read and is filled in from the germline J gene. The J gene is TRBJ1-6, the V gene TRBV5-1; TRBD1 matches at 7 bases. Germline CDR1 and CDR2: SGHRS and YFSETQ. Trimming removed 5 bases from V and 4 bases from J; junction bases left unmatched: 12. CDR3 length: 17 amino acids. CDR3 protein: CASRRAAAGGYNSPLHF. CDR3 bases read: TGCGCCAGCAGGAGAGCAGCAGCAGGGGGTTATAATTCACCC. The full variable domain, with the rest looked up from reference TRBV5-1 and TRBJ1-6, is KAGVTQTPRYLIKTRGQQVTLSCSPISGHRSVSWYQQTPGQGLQFLFEYFSETQRNKGNFPGRFSGRQFSNSRSEMNVSTLELGDSALYLCASRRAAAGGYNSPLHFGNGTRLTVT.

To note about this clone: With the read ending 3 residues before the CDR3 end, the germline J gene is used to fill in that end. The rearrangement links TRBV5-1 to TRBJ1-1, with D tentatively TRBD1 (5 bases). Trimming removed 1 base from V and 1 base from J, with 5 bases in between. Per germline, CDR1 SGHRS and CDR2 YFSETQ. This CDR3 comprises 13 residues. Incomplete CDR3 DNA: TGCGCCAGCAGCTTGACAGGGAACACTGAA. It specifies CASSLTGNTE. The entire CDR3 protein reads CASSLTGNTEAFF.

This clone was observed at least ten times. The read ends 3 residues before the CDR3 terminus; that terminus is restored from the germline J gene. V is TRBV23-1 and J is TRBJ2-5, with 9 bases aligning to TRBD1. TRBV23-1 is reported as an ORF; its role is uncertain. CDR3 size: 18 residues. The V segment lost 7 bases and the J segment 1 base; nucleotides outside the gene matches: 16. The sequenced CDR3 bases are TGCGCCAGCACCCTCACCGGGACAGGGCCCTCCTGCCAAGAGACC. Residues: CASTLTGTGPSCQET. The full-length CDR3 reads as CASTLTGTGPSCQETQYF.

Concerning this clone: The CDR3 end is not reached by the read, which stops 3 residues before it; the germline J gene fills it in. V and J are TRBV11-2 and TRBJ2-1; D may be TRBD2 (5 bases). Germline V gene sequence: CDR1 SGHAT, CDR2 FQNNGV. Deletions cut 1 base from V and 2 bases from J, with 9 bases between. The length of the CDR3 is 15 residues. Partial CDR3 DNA: TGTGCCAGCAGCTTAGGCATCGGGGCCTACAATGAG. Its protein is CASSLGIGAYNE. In full, the CDR3 is CASSLGIGAYNEQFF.

With regard to this clone: The read ends 3 residues shy of where the CDR3 ends; the end is completed using the germline J gene. V gene TRBV18 combines with J gene TRBJ1-2; no clear D gene. CDR3 length equals 12 residues. CDR1 KGHSH and CDR2 LQKENI come from the germline V gene. The DNA read from the CDR3 is TGTGCCAGCTCACCCGGGTCTGGCGAA. Translating gives CASSPGSGE. The entire CDR3 is CASSPGSGEYTF.

In regard to this clone: The CDR3 end falls 3 residues outside the read, so it is completed with the germline J gene. The genes are TRBV30 and TRBJ2-2; maybe TRBD1 (5 bases). The germline gives CDR1 GTSNPN, CDR2 SVGIG (reference sequence). This CDR3 comprises 16 residues. Incomplete CDR3 DNA: TGTGCCTGGAGGGTTCCCTCTTCAGGGTCAGCTTCACCG. It is translated as CAWRVPSSGSASP. The CDR3 in its entirety is CAWRVPSSGSASPLFF.

This clone was counted many times. Sequencing ends 3 residues short of the CDR3 end; the germline J gene provides the rest. This chain links TRBV10-3 with TRBJ2-3; 12 bases line up with TRBD2. J was trimmed by 0 bases and V by 3 bases; bases with no gene match: 10. Germline CDR1 and CDR2: ENHRY and SYGVKD. There are 19 residues in the CDR3. The DNA read from the CDR3 is TGTGCCATCAGTGATTTTAGACTAGCGGGGGCTCTCAGCACAGATACG. Its protein is CAISDFRLAGALSTDT. The CDR3 reads in full as CAISDFRLAGALSTDTQYF.